This passage covers 3 T cell receptor beta chains from one sample sequenced in a study of T cell changes during pregnancy in multiple sclerosis. This table comes from immunoSEQ multiplex PCR, and its TCRdb copy is limited to in-frame clones, with some not included. There are some 13,000 clones in the sample; around 87% occur only once, and roughly 15% lies in the top ten. The sample here was CD8+ T cells from peripheral blood mononuclear cells, taken in the second trimester of pregnancy. These receptors came from a female donor in good health, enrolled as a control in a pregnancy study.

The CDR3 DNA reads TGTGCCAGCAGCGTACCTTCAGCGGGGGGGGTCTTAGATACGCAGTATTTT. Translating gives CASSVPSAGGVLDTQYF. The chain has TRBV9 and TRBJ2-3, with 10 positions matching TRBD2. Trimming took 1 base from V and 5 from J; bases not matched to a gene: 10. This CDR3 region has 17 residues. The V gene's germline CDR1 is SGDLS and CDR2 YYNGEE.

V usage is TRBV7-8 and J usage is TRBJ1-5; D is ambiguous. Looked up from germline, CDR1 is SGHVS and CDR2 is FQNEAQ. The CDR3 covers 15 residues. V shed 1 base and J shed 2 bases, with 9 bases lying between them. The CDR3 DNA reads as TGTGCCAGCAGCTTAGGGTGGGCAGGCAATCAGCCCCAGCATTTT. Translating gives CASSLGWAGNQPQHF.

This chain joins TRBV15 and TRBJ2-7, with TRBD2 matching 16 bases. The germline CDR1 and CDR2 sequences are LNHNV and YYDKDF (reference sequence). V shed 9 bases and J 6 bases; nucleotides not matched to a gene: 2. This CDR3 contains 13 residues. CDR3 DNA: TGTGCCACGGGACTAGCGGGAGGGCCCGAGCAGTACTTC. The encoded protein is CATGLAGGPEQYF.